These 32 T cell receptor beta chains originate from one sample sequenced in a study of T cell repertoires in cytomegalovirus infection. TCRdb passed the reads through MiXCR, listing each CDR3 protein once. Here the sample spans under 200,000 distinct CDR3 sequences, about a tenth being singletons. The sample taken for sequencing was PBMCs. These receptors were obtained from a human donor in good health (CMV status not recorded). Some clones in this sample may be carry-over from other donors' samples.

Worth noting for this clonotype: It may be a read error: a sequence one base away is much more abundant. The chain carries TRBV7-2 and TRBJ2-5; no firm D call. This CDR3 is built from 12 residues. CDR1 is SGHTA and CDR2 is FQGNSA in the germline V gene. V dropped 8 bases and J dropped 0 bases, with 7 bases sitting between them. Here the CDR3 reads CASGSYQETQYF. CDR3 DNA sequence: TGTGCCAGCGGCTCTTACCAAGAGACCCAGTACTTC.

This clonotype was recorded at least ten times. The J gene is TRBJ2-1, the V gene TRBV7-2; perhaps D is TRBD1 or TRBD2 (7 bases each). The CDR3 sequence is 15 residues long. V was shortened by 1 base and J by 4 bases, with 11 bases between the two germline ends. Germline CDR1 reads SGHTA; CDR2 reads FQGNSA. CDR3 sequence reads: CASSLVQGGYNEQFF. As DNA, the CDR3 is TGTGCCAGCAGCTTAGTTCAGGGGGGGTACAATGAGCAGTTCTTC. Combining the CDR3 with reference TRBV7-2 and TRBJ2-1 gives the whole variable domain GAGVSQSPSNKVTEKGKDVELRCDPISGHTALYWYRQSLGQGLEFLIYFQGNSAPDKSGLPSDRFSAERTGGSVSTLTIQRTQQEDSAVYLCASSLVQGGYNEQFFGPGTRLTVL.

This clonotype was seen only a few times. The V call is TRBV20-1, the J call TRBJ2-1; TRBD1 matches at 10 bases. The CDR3 loop spans 14 amino acids. The germline V gene has CDR1 DFQATT and CDR2 SNEGSKA (reference sequence). The trim removed 5 bases at V and 3 bases at J, leaving 4 bases unmatched. CDR3 sequence reads: CSARDRGVYNEQFF. The CDR3 DNA sequence: TGCAGTGCTCGGGACAGGGGTGTCTACAATGAGCAGTTCTTC.

This chain uses TRBV28 with TRBJ1-1, with a tentative D call TRBD1 (5 bases). The CDR3 has 13 amino acids. V was cut by 5 bases and J by 6 bases, with 13 bases left in between. CDR1 and CDR2 from the germline V gene are MDHEN and SYDVKM. CDR3 in amino acids: CASSHRTRPEAFF. The CDR3 region has the DNA TGTGCCAGCAGTCACCGGACACGGCCTGAAGCTTTCTTT.

This chain joins TRBV20-1 and TRBJ1-1, with TRBD1 matching over 7 bases. Losses at the gene ends were 6 bases for V and 0 bases for J; bases not matched to a gene: 19. Germline loops: CDR1 DFQATT, CDR2 SNEGSKA (reference sequence). The CDR3 is made up of 18 amino acids. In nucleotides, the CDR3 is TGCAGTGCCCGAGATGCCGGGACAGTCGGTACCGTGAACACTGAAGCTTTCTTT. Protein product: CSARDAGTVGTVNTEAFF.

The genes are TRBV6-1 and TRBJ1-5, with D possibly matching TRBD1 (6 bases). This CDR3 contains 14 residues. V lost 2 bases, J lost 6 bases, and 11 bases lay in between. Looked up from germline, CDR1 is MNHNS and CDR2 is SASEGT. In DNA, the CDR3 is TGTGCCAGCAGTGAAAGTAAGGGGGTTCAGCCCCAGCATTTT. Its translation: CASSESKGVQPQHF.

This clonotype was seen repeatedly, ten times or more. DNA for the CDR3: TGTGCCAGCAGTTATACACAGGGGGACACTGAAGCTTTCTTT. Amino acid sequence: CASSYTQGDTEAFF. This sequence joins TRBV6-1 and TRBJ1-1; 8 bases fit TRBD1. Germline trimming cut 5 bases from V and 3 bases from J; bases unmatched to any gene: 5. From germline, CDR1 is MNHNS and CDR2 SASEGT. The CDR3 contains 14 residues.

There are many counts of this clonotype. The rearrangement joins TRBV7-2 to TRBJ2-7; 10 bases line up with TRBD2. The V segment lost 4 bases and the J segment 3 bases; nucleotides outside the gene matches: 12. The germline V gene has CDR1 SGHTA and CDR2 FQGNSA. The CDR3 covers 17 residues. CDR3 amino acids: CASSSPIERGGFYEQYF. CDR3 DNA sequence: TGTGCCAGCAGCTCGCCCATCGAGCGGGGGGGCTTCTACGAGCAGTACTTC.

This clonotype was detected only a few times. The genes are TRBV5-4 and TRBJ2-5; TRBD2 aligns across 11 bases. V shed 5 bases, J shed 5 bases, and the junction held 8 bases outside the gene matches. CDR1 and CDR2 (germline): SGHNT, YYREEE (reference sequence). The CDR3 runs to 15 residues. The chain's CDR3 is CASRRVAGGPETQYF. The CDR3 region has the DNA TGTGCCAGCAGACGAGTAGCGGGAGGGCCTGAGACCCAGTACTTC.

This clonotype has at least ten counts. The chain joins TRBV7-2 to TRBJ2-1; maybe TRBD2 (5 bases). Germline V gives CDR1 SGHTA, CDR2 FQGNSA. Trimming removed 4 bases from V and 9 bases from J, with 10 bases in between. This CDR3 region has 12 residues. The CDR3 DNA follows: TGTGCCAGCAGCTCCCAGCGGTTTGAGCAGTTCTTC. It translates to CASSSQRFEQFF.

This clonotype was detected ten times or more. The rearrangement joins TRBV28 to TRBJ2-1, with 10 bases aligning to TRBD1. The ends lost 5 bases at V and 6 bases at J; junction bases unmatched: 10. The length of the CDR3 is 16 residues. The germline V gene encodes CDR1 MDHEN and CDR2 SYDVKM. CDR3 residues: CASSPSGTGARNEQFF. The DNA for the CDR3 is TGTGCCAGCAGTCCATCCGGGACAGGGGCCCGCAATGAGCAGTTCTTC.

This clonotype has a count of ten or more. The chain is built from TRBV6-2 or TRBV6-3 and TRBJ2-1; the match to TRBD2 covers 14 bases. V dropped 5 bases and J dropped 7; count of bases not matched to a gene: 4. This CDR3 comprises 15 residues. Per the germline V gene, CDR1 is MNHEY and CDR2 is SVGEGT. The CDR3 DNA is TGTGCCAGCAGTCTACGGACTAGCGGGGGGAATGAGCAGTTCTTC. Protein product: CASSLRTSGGNEQFF.

This clonotype was seen at least ten times. V gene TRBV6-1 combines with J gene TRBJ1-2; 7 bases agree with TRBD1. The CDR3 runs 18 residues. From germline, CDR1 is MNHNS and CDR2 SASEGT. J was trimmed by 5 bases and V by 4 bases; bases with no gene match: 19. CDR3 bases: TGTGCCAGCAGTGCTTCCAGGACAGGAACCGAGTCTCGGTATGGCTACACCTTC. Amino acids: CASSASRTGTESRYGYTF.

This clonotype was seen ten or more times. The rearrangement uses TRBV28 and TRBJ1-2, with 7 nucleotides matching TRBD1. The germline V gene encodes CDR1 MDHEN and CDR2 SYDVKM. The CDR3 loop spans 14 amino acids. The V segment lost 2 bases and the J segment 4 bases; nucleotides outside the gene matches: 4. The CDR3 DNA sequence: TGTGCCAGCAGTTTAAGGGACAGTCTCTATGGCTACACCTTC. It yields the protein CASSLRDSLYGYTF.

The chain is built from TRBV12-3 or TRBV12-4 and TRBJ2-2, with D possibly called TRBD1 or TRBD2 (5 bases each). This CDR3 spans 15 amino acids. V lost 6 bases and J lost 2, with 13 bases in between. The CDR3 sequence: CASRRAGTNTGELFF. CDR3 nucleotide sequence: TGTGCCAGCAGACGCGCCGGGACCAACACCGGGGAGCTGTTTTTT.

This chain uses TRBV2 with TRBJ1-1; 12 positions agree with TRBD1. V lost 6 bases, J lost 0 bases, and 8 bases stayed unmatched. Germline CDR1 SNHLY, CDR2 FYNNEI. The CDR3 runs to 17 residues. CDR3 sequence (DNA): TGTGCCAGCAGCCCGGGACAGGGGGCTTTGATGAACACTGAAGCTTTCTTT. This translates into CASSPGQGALMNTEAFF.

This clonotype was seen a handful of times. This sequence joins TRBV6-2 or TRBV6-3 and TRBJ1-1, with D maybe TRBD1 (5 bases). In germline, CDR1 is MNHEY, CDR2 SVGEGT. V lost 0 bases to trimming and J lost 5 bases, with 16 bases between them. This CDR3 comprises 16 residues. In DNA form, the CDR3 reads TGTGCCAGCAGTTACTCGAGGCAGGTCACAGGAACTGAAGCTTTCTTT. It is translated as CASSYSRQVTGTEAFF.

This clonotype was found many times. Written as DNA, the CDR3 is TGTGCCAGCAATCCGACCCACTATGGCTACACCTTC. It translates to CASNPTHYGYTF. The chain combines TRBV7-2 with TRBJ1-2; the D is unclear. Germline V CDR1 and CDR2: SGHTA, FQGNSA. CDR3 length: 12 residues. Between the trimmed V and J ends, which lost 7 bases and 3 bases, there was a span of 9 bases.

V usage is TRBV27 and J usage is TRBJ1-1; TRBD1 matches at 7 bases. V lost 4 bases to trimming and J lost 5 bases; unmatched junction nucleotides: 7. Germline loops: CDR1 MNHEY, CDR2 SMNVEV (reference sequence). This CDR3 is 14 amino acids long. CDR3 nucleotides: TGTGCCAGCAGTTCTTACAGGGGTCGGACTGAAGCTTTCTTT. It yields the protein CASSSYRGRTEAFF.

This clonotype has at least ten counts. The V and J genes are TRBV6-5 and TRBJ1-2, with D maybe TRBD1 (5 bases). The CDR3 spans 17 residues. CDR1 is MNHEY and CDR2 is SVGAGI in the germline V gene. V shed 0 bases and J shed 2 bases, with 16 bases lying between them. CDR3 nucleotide sequence: TGTGCCAGCAGTTACTCCGGGGCTACGATTTTGAACTATGGCTACACCTTC. Its translation is CASSYSGATILNYGYTF.

This clonotype was counted only a few times. The V call is TRBV5-6, the J call TRBJ2-1, with D maybe TRBD2 (6 bases). CDR3 length equals 13 residues. Deletions cut 1 base from V and 9 bases from J, with 11 bases between. The germline V gene has CDR1 SGHDT and CDR2 YYEEEE. In DNA, the CDR3 is TGTGCCAGCAGCTTGCCTAGCGTGGGTGAGCAGTTCTTC. Translated, it gives CASSLPSVGEQFF.

This clonotype was seen a handful of times. The chain combines TRBV6-2 or TRBV6-3 with TRBJ1-5; no firm D call. The CDR3 covers 13 residues. V shed 6 bases and J shed 0 bases, with 6 bases lying between them. The germline V gene has CDR1 MNHEY and CDR2 SVGEGT. The CDR3 sequence: CASRKYSNQPQHF. CDR3 coding DNA: TGTGCCAGCAGAAAATATAGCAATCAGCCCCAGCATTTT.

This clonotype was counted a few times. The rearrangement links TRBV3-1 to TRBJ2-7; 7 bases match TRBD2. This CDR3 is built from 14 residues. Germline CDR1 and CDR2: LGHDT and YNNKEL (reference sequence). The V segment lost 1 base and the J segment 0 bases; nucleotides outside the gene matches: 0. The chain's CDR3 is CASSQAGGSYEQYF. In nucleotides, the CDR3 is TGTGCCAGCAGCCAAGCGGGGGGCTCCTACGAGCAGTACTTC.

The rearrangement links TRBV12-3 or TRBV12-4 to TRBJ2-2; D is perhaps TRBD1 (6 bases). V shed 6 bases and J shed 7 bases, with 12 bases lying between them. The CDR3 sequence is 13 residues long. The CDR3 sequence: CASSQQGNGELFF. The CDR3 bases are TGTGCCAGCAGCCAACAGGGCAACGGGGAGCTGTTTTTT.

Regarding this clonotype: A much larger clone lies one base from this, so it may be a read error. The chain is built from TRBV11-3 and TRBJ2-2; D possibly corresponds to TRBD1 (6 bases). CDR3 size: 15 residues. Germline V CDR1 and CDR2: SGHNT, YENEEA. V lost 3 bases, J lost 1 base, and 9 bases lay in between. The chain's CDR3 is CASSFRGQNTGELFF. The DNA for the CDR3 is TGTGCCAGCAGCTTCAGGGGACAGAACACCGGGGAGCTGTTTTTT.

This clonotype was counted ten times or more. V is TRBV7-9 and J is TRBJ2-1; 11 bases are a match to TRBD2. CDR3 length: 15 amino acids. Germline V lookup: CDR1 SEHNR, CDR2 FQNEAQ (reference sequence). Trimming took 5 bases from V and 3 from J; bases not matched to a gene: 3. The CDR3 DNA follows: TGTGCCAGCAGCCCGACTAGCGGGAACTACAATGAGCAGTTCTTC. Its translation is CASSPTSGNYNEQFF.

This clonotype was seen at least ten times. The rearrangement uses TRBV28 and TRBJ1-3, with TRBD1 identical over 7 bases. V trimming: 4 bases; J trimming: 2 bases; junction bases outside the gene matches: 2. The germline gives CDR1 MDHEN, CDR2 SYDVKM. The CDR3 is 14 residues long. The CDR3: CASSSGGPGNTIYF. DNA for the CDR3: TGTGCCAGCAGTTCAGGGGGGCCTGGAAACACCATATATTTT.

At least ten counts were recorded for this clonotype. The chain couples TRBV15 to TRBJ1-4; 8 positions match TRBD1. V gave up 0 bases and J gave up 8 bases; unmatched junction bases: 5. CDR3 size: 15 residues. Germline V gene lookup returns CDR1 LNHNV and CDR2 YYDKDF (reference sequence). CDR3 residues: CATSRDRTGHEKLFF. The CDR3 coding sequence is TGTGCCACCAGCAGAGATCGGACAGGGCACGAAAAACTGTTTTTT. The variable domain in full, with the rest retrieved from reference TRBV15 and TRBJ1-4, is DAMVIQNPRYQVTQFGKPVTLSCSQTLNHNVMYWYQQKSSQAPKLLFHYYDKDFNNEADTPDNFQSRRPNTSFCFLDIRSPGLGDTAMYLCATSRDRTGHEKLFFGSGTQLSVL.

The sample holds many counts of this clonotype. The V call is TRBV6-6, the J call TRBJ2-3; D is ambiguous. Trimming left V 2 bases short and J 2 bases short, with 5 bases between. Germline lookup yields CDR1 MNHNY and CDR2 SVGAGI (reference sequence). The CDR3 totals 13 residues. The CDR3 loop reads CASSYRHTDTQYF. CDR3 sequence (DNA): TGTGCCAGCAGTTACAGGCACACAGATACGCAGTATTTT.

This clonotype was counted many times. The chain uses TRBV5-1 and TRBJ2-7; no firm D call. This CDR3 spans 12 amino acids. Between the trimmed V and J ends, which lost 5 bases and 3 bases, there was a span of 9 bases. From germline, CDR1 is SGHRS and CDR2 YFSETQ. CDR3 protein: CASSPDFYEQYF. In DNA form, the CDR3 reads TGCGCCAGCAGTCCTGACTTCTACGAGCAGTACTTC.

This clonotype has a count of ten or more. The V call is TRBV7-2, the J call TRBJ2-4; 10 bases line up with TRBD1. The ends lost 5 bases at V and 5 bases at J; junction bases unmatched: 3. There are 14 residues in the CDR3. The germline CDR1 and CDR2 sequences are SGHTA and FQGNSA. The CDR3 reads CASSKGTGENIQYF. The CDR3 DNA reads TGTGCCAGCAGCAAAGGGACAGGGGAAAACATTCAGTACTTC.

The table lists this clonotype with many counts. J is TRBJ2-1 and V is TRBV7-6; TRBD1 aligns across 7 bases. Trimming removed 6 bases from V and 1 base from J; junction bases left unmatched: 6. Germline values: CDR1 SGHVS, CDR2 FNYEAQ. This CDR3 spans 15 amino acids. The CDR3 DNA sequence: TGTGCCAGCAGGGACCCGGGACAGTCCTACAATGAGCAGTTCTTC. This translates into CASRDPGQSYNEQFF.